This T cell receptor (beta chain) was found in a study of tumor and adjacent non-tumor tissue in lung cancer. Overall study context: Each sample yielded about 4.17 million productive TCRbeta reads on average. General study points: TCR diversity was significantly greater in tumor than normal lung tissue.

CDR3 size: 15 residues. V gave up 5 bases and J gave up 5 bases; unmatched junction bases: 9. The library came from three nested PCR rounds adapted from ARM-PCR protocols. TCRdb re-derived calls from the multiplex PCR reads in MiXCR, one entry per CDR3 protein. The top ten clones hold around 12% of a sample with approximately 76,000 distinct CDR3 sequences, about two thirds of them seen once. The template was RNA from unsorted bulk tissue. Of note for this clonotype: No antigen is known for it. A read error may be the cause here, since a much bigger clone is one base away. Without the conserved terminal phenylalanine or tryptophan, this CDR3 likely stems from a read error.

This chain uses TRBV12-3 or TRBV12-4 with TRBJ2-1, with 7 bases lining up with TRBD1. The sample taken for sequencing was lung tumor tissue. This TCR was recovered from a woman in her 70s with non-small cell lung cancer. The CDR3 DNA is TGTGCCAGCAGTCCCCCGGGACAGTGGGACAATGAGCAGTTCCTC. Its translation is CASSPPGQWDNEQFL.